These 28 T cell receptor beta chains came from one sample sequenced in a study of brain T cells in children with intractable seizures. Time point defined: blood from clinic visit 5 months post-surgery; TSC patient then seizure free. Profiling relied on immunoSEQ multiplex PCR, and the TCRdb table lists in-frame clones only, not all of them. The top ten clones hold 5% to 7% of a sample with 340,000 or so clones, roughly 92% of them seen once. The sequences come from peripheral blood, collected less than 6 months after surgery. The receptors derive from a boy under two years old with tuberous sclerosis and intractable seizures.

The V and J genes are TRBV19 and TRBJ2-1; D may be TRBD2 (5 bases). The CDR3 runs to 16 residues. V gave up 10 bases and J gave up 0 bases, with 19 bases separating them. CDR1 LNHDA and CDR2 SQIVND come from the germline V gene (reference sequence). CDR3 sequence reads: CATSPEAFFSYNEQFF. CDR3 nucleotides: TGTGCCACAAGTCCGGAGGCCTTTTTCTCCTACAATGAGCAGTTCTTC. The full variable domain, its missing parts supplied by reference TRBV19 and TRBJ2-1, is DGGITQSPKYLFRKEGQNVTLSCEQNLNHDAMYWYRQDPGQGLRLIYYSQIVNDFQKGDIAEGYSVSREKKESFPLTVTSAQKNPTAFYLCATSPEAFFSYNEQFFGPGTRLTVL.

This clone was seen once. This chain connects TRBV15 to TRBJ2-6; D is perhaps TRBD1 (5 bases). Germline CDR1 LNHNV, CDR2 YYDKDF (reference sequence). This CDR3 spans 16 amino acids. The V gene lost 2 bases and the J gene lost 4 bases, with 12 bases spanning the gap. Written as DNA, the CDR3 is TGTGCCACCAGCAGATCGTCCAGGGTCGGGGCCAACGTCCTGACTTTC. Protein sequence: CATSRSSRVGANVLTF.

The CDR3: CASSADDRGHGDYGYTF. The CDR3 DNA reads TGTGCCAGCAGCGCCGACGACAGGGGGCATGGGGATTATGGCTACACCTTC. The chain has TRBV7-6 and TRBJ1-2, with TRBD1 matching 10 bases. From germline, CDR1 is SGHVS and CDR2 FNYEAQ. This CDR3 is 17 amino acids long. The trim removed 5 bases at V and 5 bases at J, leaving 14 bases unmatched.

CDR3 in DNA: TGTGCCAGCAGCTTAGGAGTGCGAGGGAAAGAGACCCAGTACTTC. Residues: CASSLGVRGKETQYF. The J gene is TRBJ2-5, the V gene TRBV11-2, with D perhaps TRBD2 (5 bases). CDR1 and CDR2 from the germline V gene are SGHAT and FQNNGV. The ends were cut back, 1 base at V and 3 bases at J, with 12 bases in the middle. The CDR3 loop spans 15 amino acids. The variable domain in full, completed from reference TRBV11-2 and TRBJ2-5, reads EAGVAQSPRYKIIEKRQSVAFWCNPISGHATLYWYQQILGQGPKLLIQFQNNGVVDDSQLPKDRFSAERLKGVDSTLKIQPAKLEDSAVYLCASSLGVRGKETQYFGPGTRLLVL.

The CDR3 DNA sequence: TGTGCCAGCAGCGGCGGGAACTCTGGGGCCAACGTCCTGACTTTC. This codes for CASSGGNSGANVLTF. V usage is TRBV9 and J usage is TRBJ2-6; TRBD2 might be the D (6 bases). Germline V gives CDR1 SGDLS, CDR2 YYNGEE. V was shortened by 3 bases and J by 0 bases, with 7 bases between the two germline ends. This CDR3 spans 15 amino acids.

CDR3 protein: CASSLSGGVGYTF. Written as DNA, the CDR3 is TGTGCCAGCAGTTTATCGGGAGGGGTTGGCTACACCTTC. The rearrangement links TRBV27 to TRBJ1-2; tentatively, D is TRBD1 (5 bases). The germline V gene encodes CDR1 MNHEY and CDR2 SMNVEV (reference sequence). This CDR3 has 13 amino acids. Trimming removed 0 bases from V and 7 bases from J, with 9 bases in between.

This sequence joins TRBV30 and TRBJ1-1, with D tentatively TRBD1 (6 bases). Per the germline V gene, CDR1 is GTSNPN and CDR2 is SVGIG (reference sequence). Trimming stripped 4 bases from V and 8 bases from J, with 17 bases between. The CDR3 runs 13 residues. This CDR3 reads CAWNPGTRGEAFF. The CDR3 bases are TGTGCCTGGAACCCCGGGACGAGGGGGGAAGCTTTCTTT.

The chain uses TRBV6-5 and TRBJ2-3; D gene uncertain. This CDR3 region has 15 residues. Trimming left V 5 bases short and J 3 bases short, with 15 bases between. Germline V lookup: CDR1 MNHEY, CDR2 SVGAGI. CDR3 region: CASSPSRPGTDTQYF. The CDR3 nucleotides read TGTGCCAGCAGTCCCTCCCGGCCCGGTACAGATACGCAGTATTTT.

The CDR3 region has the DNA TGTGCCACCAGTGATTTGGGACAGGGTTCTGGAAACACCATATATTTT. It yields the protein CATSDLGQGSGNTIYF. The chain joins TRBV24-1 to TRBJ1-3; 8 bases are a match to TRBD1. J lost 1 base, V lost 0 bases, and 1 base had no gene match. The CDR3 extends over 16 amino acids. Germline-derived CDR1 and CDR2 are KGHDR and SFDVKD.

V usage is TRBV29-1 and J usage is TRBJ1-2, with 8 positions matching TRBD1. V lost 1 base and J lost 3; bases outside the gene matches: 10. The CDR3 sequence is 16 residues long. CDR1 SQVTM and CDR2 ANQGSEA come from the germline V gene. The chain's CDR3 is CSVEVLGRGLYYGYTF. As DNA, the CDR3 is TGCAGCGTTGAAGTTCTGGGCAGGGGGCTTTACTATGGCTACACCTTC.

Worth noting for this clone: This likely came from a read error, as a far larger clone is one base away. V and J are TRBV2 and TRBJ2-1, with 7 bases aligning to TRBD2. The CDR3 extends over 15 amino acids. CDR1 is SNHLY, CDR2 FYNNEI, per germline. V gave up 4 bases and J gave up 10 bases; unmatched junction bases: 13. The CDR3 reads CASSVVGGGWGEQFF. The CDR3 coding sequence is TGTGCCAGCAGTGTAGTTGGGGGAGGGTGGGGAGAGCAGTTCTTC. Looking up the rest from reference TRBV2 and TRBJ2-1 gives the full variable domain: EPEVTQTPSHQVTQMGQEVILRCVPISNHLYFYWYRQILGQKVEFLVSFYNNEISEKSEIFDDQFSVERPDGSNFTLKIRSTKLEDSAMYFCASSVVGGGWGEQFFGPGTRLTVL.

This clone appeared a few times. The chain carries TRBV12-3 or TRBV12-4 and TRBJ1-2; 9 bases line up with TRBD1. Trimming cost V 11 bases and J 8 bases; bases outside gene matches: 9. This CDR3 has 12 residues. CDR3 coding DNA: TGTGCCTCCCGGGACAGGGTCTTCGGCTACACCTTC. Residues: CASRDRVFGYTF.

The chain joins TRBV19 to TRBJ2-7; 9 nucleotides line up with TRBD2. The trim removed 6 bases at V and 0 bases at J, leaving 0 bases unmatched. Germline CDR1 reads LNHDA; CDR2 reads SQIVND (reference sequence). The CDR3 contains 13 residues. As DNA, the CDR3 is TGTGCCAGTAGAGCGGGAGGCTCCTACGAGCAGTACTTC. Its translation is CASRAGGSYEQYF.

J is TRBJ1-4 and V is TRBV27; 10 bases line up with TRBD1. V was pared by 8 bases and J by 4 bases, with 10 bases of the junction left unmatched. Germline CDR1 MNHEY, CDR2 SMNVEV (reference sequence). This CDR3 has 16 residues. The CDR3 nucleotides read TGTGCCAGCTGGTCGACAGGGGGCCCTTTTAATGAAAAACTGTTTTTT. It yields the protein CASWSTGGPFNEKLFF.

This CDR3 reads CASSSELYEQYF. The CDR3, as DNA: TGTGCCAGCAGTTCAGAGTTATACGAGCAGTACTTC. The chain couples TRBV6-5 to TRBJ2-7; D gene unclear. V lost 4 bases and J lost 4, with 8 bases in between. This CDR3 is built from 12 residues. Germline V gene data show CDR1 as MNHEY and CDR2 as SVGAGI.

CDR3: CAWSAHWVNTGELFF. The CDR3 region has the DNA TGTGCCTGGAGTGCCCACTGGGTGAACACCGGGGAGCTGTTTTTT. The chain couples TRBV30 to TRBJ2-2; D unclear. V dropped 1 base and J dropped 1 base, with 10 bases sitting between them. CDR3 length equals 15 residues. The germline V gene encodes CDR1 GTSNPN and CDR2 SVGIG (reference sequence).

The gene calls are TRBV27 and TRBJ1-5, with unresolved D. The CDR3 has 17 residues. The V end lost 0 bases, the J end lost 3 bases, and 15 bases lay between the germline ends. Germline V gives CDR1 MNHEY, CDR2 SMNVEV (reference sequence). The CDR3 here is CASSLSTVTPANQPQHF. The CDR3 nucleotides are TGTGCCAGCAGTTTATCCACAGTGACCCCTGCCAATCAGCCCCAGCATTTT.

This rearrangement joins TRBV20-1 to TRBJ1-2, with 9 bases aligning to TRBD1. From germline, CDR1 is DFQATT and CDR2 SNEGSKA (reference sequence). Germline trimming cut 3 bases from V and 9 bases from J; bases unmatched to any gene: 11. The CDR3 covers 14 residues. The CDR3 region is CSASVGQGYPRYTF. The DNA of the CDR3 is TGCAGTGCTAGTGTGGGACAGGGTTACCCTCGCTACACCTTC.

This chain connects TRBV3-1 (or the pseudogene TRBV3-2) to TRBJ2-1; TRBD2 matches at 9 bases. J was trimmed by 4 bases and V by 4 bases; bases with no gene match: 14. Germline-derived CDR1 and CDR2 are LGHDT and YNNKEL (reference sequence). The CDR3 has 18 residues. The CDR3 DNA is TGTGCCAGCAGCCCTCGCTCCGCGGGAGGGACCAAGTACAATGAGCAGTTCTTC. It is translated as CASSPRSAGGTKYNEQFF.

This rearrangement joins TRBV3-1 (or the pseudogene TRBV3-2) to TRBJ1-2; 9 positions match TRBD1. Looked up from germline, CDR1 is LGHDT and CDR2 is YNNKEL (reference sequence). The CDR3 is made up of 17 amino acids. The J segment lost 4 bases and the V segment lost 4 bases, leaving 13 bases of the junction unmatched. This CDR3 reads CASSRSVPGQGSYGYTF. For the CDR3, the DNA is TGTGCCAGCAGCCGAAGCGTCCCGGGACAGGGATCCTATGGCTACACCTTC.

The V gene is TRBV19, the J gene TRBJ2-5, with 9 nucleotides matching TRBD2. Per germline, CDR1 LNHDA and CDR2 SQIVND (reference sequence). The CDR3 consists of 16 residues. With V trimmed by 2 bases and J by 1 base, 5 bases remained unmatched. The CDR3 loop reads CASSIFSGGGQETQYF. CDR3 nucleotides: TGTGCCAGTAGTATATTTAGCGGGGGAGGCCAAGAGACCCAGTACTTC.

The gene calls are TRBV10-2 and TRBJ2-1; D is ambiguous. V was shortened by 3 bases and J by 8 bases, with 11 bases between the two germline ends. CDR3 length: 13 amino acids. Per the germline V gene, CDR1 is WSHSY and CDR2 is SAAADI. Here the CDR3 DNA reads TGCGCCAGCAGTGAATTTACATACGATGAGCAGTTCTTC. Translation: CASSEFTYDEQFF.

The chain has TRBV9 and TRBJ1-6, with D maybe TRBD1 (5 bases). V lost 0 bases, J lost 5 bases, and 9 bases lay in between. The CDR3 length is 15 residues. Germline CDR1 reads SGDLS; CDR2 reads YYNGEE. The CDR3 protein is CASSVGGRDNSPLHF. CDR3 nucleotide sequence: TGTGCCAGCAGCGTAGGGGGCAGGGATAATTCACCCCTCCACTTT.

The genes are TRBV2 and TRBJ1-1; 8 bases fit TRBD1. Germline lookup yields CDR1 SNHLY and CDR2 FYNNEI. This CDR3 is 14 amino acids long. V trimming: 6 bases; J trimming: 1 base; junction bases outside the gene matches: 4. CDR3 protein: CASRYRGSNTEAFF. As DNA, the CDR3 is TGTGCCAGCAGATACAGGGGGTCGAACACTGAAGCTTTCTTT. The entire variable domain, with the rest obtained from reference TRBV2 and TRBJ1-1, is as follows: EPEVTQTPSHQVTQMGQEVILRCVPISNHLYFYWYRQILGQKVEFLVSFYNNEISEKSEIFDDQFSVERPDGSNFTLKIRSTKLEDSAMYFCASRYRGSNTEAFFGQGTRLTVV.

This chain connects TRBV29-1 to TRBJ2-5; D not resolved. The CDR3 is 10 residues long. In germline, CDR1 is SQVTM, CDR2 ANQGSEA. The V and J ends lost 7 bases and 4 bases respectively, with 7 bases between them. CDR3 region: CSATGETQYF. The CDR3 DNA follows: TGCAGCGCAACGGGAGAGACCCAGTACTTC.

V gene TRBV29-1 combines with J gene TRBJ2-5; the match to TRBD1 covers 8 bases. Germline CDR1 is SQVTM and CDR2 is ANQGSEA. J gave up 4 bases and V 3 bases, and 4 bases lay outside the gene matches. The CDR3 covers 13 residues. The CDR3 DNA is TGCAGCGTTGACAGGGGGCAAAGAGAGACCCAGTACTTC. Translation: CSVDRGQRETQYF.

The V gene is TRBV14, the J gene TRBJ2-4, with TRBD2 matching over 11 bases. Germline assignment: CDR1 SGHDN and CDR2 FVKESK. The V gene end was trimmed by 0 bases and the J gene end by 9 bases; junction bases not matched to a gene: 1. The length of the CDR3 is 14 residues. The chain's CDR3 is CASSQELAGGIQYF. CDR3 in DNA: TGTGCCAGCAGCCAAGAGCTAGCGGGAGGCATTCAGTACTTC.

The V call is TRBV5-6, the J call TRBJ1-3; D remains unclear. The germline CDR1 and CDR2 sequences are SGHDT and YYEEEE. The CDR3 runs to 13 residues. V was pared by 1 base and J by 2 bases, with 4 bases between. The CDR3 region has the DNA TGTGCCAGCAGCTTGTACGCTGGAAACACCATATATTTT. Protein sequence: CASSLYAGNTIYF.